Below, 24 T cell receptor beta chains from the same sample are listed, as sequenced in a study of shared clonotypes between healthy human individuals. Libraries were prepared by immunoSEQ multiplex PCR; TCRdb keeps only in-frame clonotypes and omits some of them. The sample lists around 2.1 million clones, approximately 94% occurring once. The sequencing input was naive CD4+ T cells sorted from blood. Subset here: CD45RA+ positively selected. The receptor set was obtained from a man aged 18 to 30 in good health.

The chain recombines TRBV6-6 with TRBJ1-5, with D possibly matching TRBD1 (6 bases). CDR3 size: 16 residues. V lost 1 base and J 3 bases, leaving 13 bases between the germline ends. Germline CDR1 and CDR2: MNHNY and SVGAGI (reference sequence). The CDR3 spells CASSYLKGVVNQPQHF. CDR3 nucleotide sequence: TGTGCCAGCAGTTACTTGAAGGGGGTGGTCAATCAGCCCCAGCATTTT.

This chain links TRBV10-3 with TRBJ1-6; possibly TRBD1 for D (5 bases). CDR1 is ENHRY and CDR2 is SYGVKD in the germline V gene. Trimming took off 4 bases at V and 5 bases at J, with 9 bases between the two ends. The CDR3 loop spans 14 amino acids. This CDR3 is CAISVQGDNSPLHF. As DNA, the CDR3 is TGTGCCATCAGTGTACAAGGGGATAATTCACCCCTCCACTTT.

Note on this clone: The same CDR3 also results from other DNA sequences found in this sample. The chain links TRBV5-1 to TRBJ1-4; D ambiguous. Germline CDR1 reads SGHRS; CDR2 reads YFSETQ. This CDR3 comprises 14 residues. The V end lost 0 bases, the J end lost 8 bases, and 11 bases lay between the germline ends. CDR3 in DNA: TGCGCCAGCAGCTTGGGGGAGGCTGGGGAAAAACTGTTTTTT. Translation gives CASSLGEAGEKLFF.

The chain carries TRBV30 and TRBJ1-3; 9 nucleotides align to TRBD1. The CDR3 spans 15 residues. V gave up 1 base and J gave up 4 bases; unmatched junction bases: 5. Per germline, CDR1 GTSNPN and CDR2 SVGIG (reference sequence). This CDR3 reads CAWSGTGGRGNTIYF. CDR3 sequence (DNA): TGTGCCTGGAGTGGAACAGGGGGCAGAGGAAACACCATATATTTT.

This clone was picked up one time. The V call is TRBV7-2, the J call TRBJ1-5; D is possibly TRBD1 (5 bases). The V end lost 2 bases, the J end lost 3 bases, and 8 bases lay between the germline ends. The CDR3 runs 14 residues. Germline CDR1 SGHTA, CDR2 FQGNSA. CDR3 sequence: CASSLKGLNQPQHF. CDR3 DNA sequence: TGTGCCAGCAGCTTAAAGGGACTCAATCAGCCCCAGCATTTT.

This chain connects TRBV7-9 to TRBJ2-7; D remains ambiguous. With 2 bases removed from V and 3 bases from J, the gap between germline ends came to 17 bases. Germline V gene data show CDR1 as SEHNR and CDR2 as FQNEAQ (reference sequence). The CDR3 has 16 amino acids. Written as DNA, the CDR3 is TGTGCCAGCAGCTTAATATCTTTTCAGATAAACTACGAGCAGTACTTC. As protein: CASSLISFQINYEQYF.

The genes are TRBV7-9 and TRBJ2-1; 7 bases map to TRBD1. Trimming removed 1 base from V and 5 bases from J; junction bases left unmatched: 2. Germline-derived CDR1 and CDR2 are SEHNR and FQNEAQ (reference sequence). The CDR3 has 14 amino acids. CDR3 in amino acids: CASSLEGQHNEQFF. The CDR3 DNA is TGTGCCAGCAGCTTAGAGGGACAGCACAATGAGCAGTTCTTC.

The chain uses TRBV13 and TRBJ2-4, with unresolved D. This CDR3 region has 15 residues. V was cut by 2 bases and J by 7 bases, with 15 bases left in between. The germline CDR1 and CDR2 sequences are PRHDT and FYEKMQ (reference sequence). The CDR3 sequence is CASSLPPDWINIQYF. The CDR3 DNA follows: TGTGCCAGCAGCTTACCGCCCGACTGGATTAACATTCAGTACTTC.

This clone was seen once. Other DNA sequences in this specimen translate into the identical CDR3. The chain uses TRBV7-2 and TRBJ2-7, with 7 bases fitting TRBD2. Per germline, CDR1 SGHTA and CDR2 FQGNSA. The J segment lost 0 bases and the V segment lost 2 bases, leaving 4 bases of the junction unmatched. CDR3 length: 15 residues. The CDR3: CASSLSSGGSYEQYF. CDR3 bases: TGTGCCAGCAGCTTATCTAGCGGAGGCTCCTACGAGCAGTACTTC.

This rearrangement joins TRBV18 to TRBJ1-1, with unresolved D. Germline CDR1 is KGHSH and CDR2 is LQKENI. V was shortened by 3 bases and J by 7 bases, with 6 bases between the two germline ends. The CDR3 is 11 amino acids. This CDR3 reads CASSPTGEAFF. CDR3 nucleotides: TGTGCCAGCTCACCCACGGGTGAAGCTTTCTTT.

This rearrangement joins TRBV6-1 to TRBJ1-1; a weak D match, TRBD1 (5 bases). The CDR3 covers 12 residues. With 6 bases removed from V and 6 bases from J, the gap between germline ends came to 11 bases. Per germline, CDR1 MNHNS and CDR2 SASEGT. CDR3 DNA: TGTGCCAGCAGAGCCGGGGGAGCTGAAGCTTTCTTT. Protein product: CASRAGGAEAFF.

This clone was seen once. The genes are TRBV18 and TRBJ2-2, with TRBD1 identical over 8 bases. The ends lost 3 bases at V and 4 bases at J; junction bases unmatched: 7. This CDR3 has 16 amino acids. Germline V gene lookup returns CDR1 KGHSH and CDR2 LQKENI. CDR3 DNA sequence: TGTGCCAGCTCACCTAGACAGGGGCGGACCACCGGGGAGCTGTTTTTT. It encodes CASSPRQGRTTGELFF.

V and J are TRBV5-1 and TRBJ1-1, with D unclear. Trimming pared 1 base from V and 0 bases from J, leaving 10 bases between. CDR1 is SGHRS and CDR2 is YFSETQ in the germline V gene. This CDR3 has 15 residues. The CDR3 nucleotides are TGCGCCAGCAGCTTGAGAATCGGGGTGAACACTGAAGCTTTCTTT. It specifies CASSLRIGVNTEAFF.

This clone occurred once. The sample contains more than one DNA sequence encoding this CDR3. The rearrangement joins TRBV30 to TRBJ2-3; the D is unclear. Germline V lookup: CDR1 GTSNPN, CDR2 SVGIG (reference sequence). V dropped 0 bases and J dropped 1 base, with 5 bases sitting between them. This CDR3 contains 13 residues. The CDR3 protein is CAWSVTGTDTQYF. Here the CDR3 DNA reads TGTGCCTGGAGTGTCACAGGCACAGATACGCAGTATTTT. The variable domain in full, completed from reference TRBV30 and TRBJ2-3, reads SQTIHQWPATLVQPVGSPLSLECTVEGTSNPNLYWYRQAAGRGLQLLFYSVGIGQISSEVPQNLSASRPQDRQFILSSKKLLLSDSGFYLCAWSVTGTDTQYFGPGTRLTVL.

The chain links TRBV11-2 to TRBJ2-1, with D perhaps TRBD1 (5 bases). The germline V gene has CDR1 SGHAT and CDR2 FQNNGV. V was clipped by 0 bases and J by 9 bases, with 12 bases between them. This CDR3 region has 14 residues. The CDR3 DNA reads TGTGCCAGCAGCTTAGACTTACAGGACCGTGAGCAGTTCTTC. It translates to CASSLDLQDREQFF.

The rearrangement joins TRBV2 to TRBJ1-3; 9 nucleotides agree with TRBD1. Looked up from germline, CDR1 is SNHLY and CDR2 is FYNNEI. The CDR3 is 16 amino acids. V was pared by 4 bases and J by 3 bases, with 7 bases of the junction left unmatched. The CDR3 spells CASSALQGARGNTIYF. The CDR3, as DNA: TGTGCCAGCAGTGCCTTACAGGGGGCGCGTGGAAACACCATATATTTT.

The gene calls are TRBV7-2 and TRBJ1-4, with a possible D match to TRBD1 (5 bases). Germline CDR1 reads SGHTA; CDR2 reads FQGNSA. This CDR3 has 15 residues. Trimming cost V 1 base and J 10 bases, with 16 bases left between them. CDR3 residues: CASSLVGTDRVKLFF. CDR3 coding DNA: TGTGCCAGCAGCTTAGTCGGGACCGACAGAGTAAAACTGTTTTTT.

The chain employs TRBV4-1 and TRBJ1-2, with D uncertain. This CDR3 region has 14 residues. Germline CDR1 is MGHRA and CDR2 is YSYEKL. Between the trimmed V and J ends, which lost 2 bases and 2 bases, there was a span of 9 bases. DNA for the CDR3: TGCGCCAGCAGCCAACCGGACGGGAACTATGGCTACACCTTC. This codes for CASSQPDGNYGYTF.

This clone was detected once. The chain has TRBV7-8 and TRBJ1-3; D is ambiguous. V was trimmed by 3 bases and J by 3 bases, leaving 6 bases between them. The germline gives CDR1 SGHVS, CDR2 FQNEAQ. The CDR3 sequence is 13 residues long. The CDR3 loop is CASSLDGGNTIYF. The CDR3 nucleotides are TGTGCCAGCAGCTTGGACGGTGGAAACACCATATATTTT.

This sequence joins TRBV6-5 and TRBJ1-2; D is unclear. CDR3 length: 15 residues. Trimming cost V 0 bases and J 2 bases, with 10 bases left between them. Per germline, CDR1 MNHEY and CDR2 SVGAGI. The CDR3: CASSYSSTSNYGYTF. The CDR3 DNA follows: TGTGCCAGCAGTTACTCGAGTACATCGAACTATGGCTACACCTTC.

The rearrangement links TRBV7-2 to TRBJ2-7, with 10 bases fitting TRBD1. The CDR3 consists of 16 residues. Germline V gene data show CDR1 as SGHTA and CDR2 as FQGNSA. Trimming at V came to 3 bases and at J to 0 bases, leaving 5 bases not matched to a gene. The CDR3 region has the DNA TGTGCCAGCAGCTTGGGGACAGGGGAGGGCTCCTACGAGCAGTACTTC. Translation gives CASSLGTGEGSYEQYF.

The CDR3 DNA follows: TGCGCCAGCAGCTTGTTTTCAGGGGTACCCGAGCAGTACTTC. Protein: CASSLFSGVPEQYF. The chain uses TRBV5-1 and TRBJ2-7; D possibly corresponds to TRBD1 (6 bases). The V gene's germline CDR1 is SGHRS and CDR2 YFSETQ. CDR3 length equals 14 residues. V was pared by 1 base and J by 6 bases, with 14 bases between.

The chain uses TRBV5-6 and TRBJ2-5; 7 nucleotides align to TRBD1. CDR1 SGHDT and CDR2 YYEEEE come from the germline V gene. J lost 2 bases, V lost 2 bases, and 9 bases had no gene match. CDR3 length: 16 amino acids. The CDR3 sequence is CASSLFDRELQETQYF. The CDR3 bases are TGTGCCAGCAGCTTATTCGACAGGGAATTACAAGAGACCCAGTACTTC.

The genes are TRBV7-9 and TRBJ1-2; 8 nucleotides agree with TRBD1. Germline trimming cut 0 bases from V and 9 bases from J; bases unmatched to any gene: 3. Germline CDR1 and CDR2: SEHNR and FQNEAQ (reference sequence). This CDR3 comprises 13 residues. The CDR3 protein is CASSLADRGSYTF. The CDR3 DNA follows: TGTGCCAGCAGCTTAGCAGACAGGGGCAGCTACACCTTC.